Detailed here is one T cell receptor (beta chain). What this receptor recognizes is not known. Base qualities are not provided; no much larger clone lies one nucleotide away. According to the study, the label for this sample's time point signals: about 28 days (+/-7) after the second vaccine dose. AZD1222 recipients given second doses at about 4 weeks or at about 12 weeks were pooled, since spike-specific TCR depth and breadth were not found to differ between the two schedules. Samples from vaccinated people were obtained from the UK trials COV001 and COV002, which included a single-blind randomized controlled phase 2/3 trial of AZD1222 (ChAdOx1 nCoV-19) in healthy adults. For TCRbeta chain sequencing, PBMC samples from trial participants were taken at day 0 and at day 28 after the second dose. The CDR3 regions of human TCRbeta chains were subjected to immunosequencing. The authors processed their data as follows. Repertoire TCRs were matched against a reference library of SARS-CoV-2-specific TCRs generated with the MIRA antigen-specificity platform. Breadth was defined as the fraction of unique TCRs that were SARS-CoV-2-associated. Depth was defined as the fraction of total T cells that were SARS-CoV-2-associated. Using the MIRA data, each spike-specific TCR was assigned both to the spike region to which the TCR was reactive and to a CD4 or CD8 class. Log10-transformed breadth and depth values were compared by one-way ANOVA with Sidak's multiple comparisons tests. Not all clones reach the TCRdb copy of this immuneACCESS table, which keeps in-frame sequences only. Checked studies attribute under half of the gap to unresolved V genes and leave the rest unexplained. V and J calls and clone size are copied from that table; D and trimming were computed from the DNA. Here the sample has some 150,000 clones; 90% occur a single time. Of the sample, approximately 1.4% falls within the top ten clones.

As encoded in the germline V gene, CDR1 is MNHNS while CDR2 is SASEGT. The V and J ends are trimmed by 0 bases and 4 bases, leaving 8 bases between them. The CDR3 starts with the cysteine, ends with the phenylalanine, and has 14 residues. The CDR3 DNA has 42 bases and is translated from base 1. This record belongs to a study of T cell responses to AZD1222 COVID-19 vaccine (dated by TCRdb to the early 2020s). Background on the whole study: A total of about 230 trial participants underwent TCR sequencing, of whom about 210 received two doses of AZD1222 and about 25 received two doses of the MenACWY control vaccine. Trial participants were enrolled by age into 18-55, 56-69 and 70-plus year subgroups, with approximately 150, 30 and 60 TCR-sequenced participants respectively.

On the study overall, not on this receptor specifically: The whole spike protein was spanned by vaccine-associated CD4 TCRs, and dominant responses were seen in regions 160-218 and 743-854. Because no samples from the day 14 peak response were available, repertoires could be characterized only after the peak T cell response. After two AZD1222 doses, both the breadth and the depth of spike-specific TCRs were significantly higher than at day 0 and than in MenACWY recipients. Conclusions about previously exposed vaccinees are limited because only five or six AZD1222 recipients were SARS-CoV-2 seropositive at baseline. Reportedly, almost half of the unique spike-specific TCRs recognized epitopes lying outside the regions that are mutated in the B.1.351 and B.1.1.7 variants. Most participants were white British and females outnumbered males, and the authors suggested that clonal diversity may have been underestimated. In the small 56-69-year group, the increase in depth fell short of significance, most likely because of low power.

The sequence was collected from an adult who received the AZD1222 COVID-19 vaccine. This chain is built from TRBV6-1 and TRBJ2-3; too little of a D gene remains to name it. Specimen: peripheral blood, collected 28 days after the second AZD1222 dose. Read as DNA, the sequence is TGTGCCAGCAGTGAAGCGTTTAGGGCAGATACGCAGTATTTT. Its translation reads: CASSEAFRADTQYF.